The 7 T cell receptor beta chains below were found in one sample sequenced in a study of T cell responses to AZD1222 COVID-19 vaccine. This table comes from immunoSEQ multiplex PCR, and its TCRdb copy is limited to in-frame clones, with some not included. This table has 75,000 to 100,000 clones, about 86% appearing once. The sample consisted of peripheral blood, taken on day 0 of MenACWY control vaccination. These receptors originate from an adult in good health.

This clone appeared once. The genes are TRBV5-4 and TRBJ2-1; D may be TRBD1 (5 bases). CDR1 is SGHNT and CDR2 is YYREEE in the germline V gene (reference sequence). The CDR3 is 16 amino acids. Trimming stripped 0 bases from V and 1 base from J, with 11 bases between. The CDR3 loop reads CASSLEVGASYNEQFF. The CDR3 nucleotides read TGTGCCAGCAGCTTGGAGGTAGGGGCATCCTACAATGAGCAGTTCTTC.

The chain is built from TRBV5-5 and TRBJ2-5; D call uncertain. The length of the CDR3 is 13 residues. Trimming took 4 bases from V and 3 from J, leaving 10 bases between them. CDR1 is SGHKS, CDR2 YYEKEE, per germline (reference sequence). The CDR3 region is CASSTGREETQYF. DNA of the CDR3: TGTGCCAGCAGCACCGGACGCGAAGAGACCCAGTACTTC.

The chain links TRBV4-1 to TRBJ2-5; 7 bases map to TRBD1. From germline, CDR1 is MGHRA and CDR2 YSYEKL. J gave up 5 bases and V 2 bases, and 5 bases lay outside the gene matches. This CDR3 comprises 14 residues. The CDR3 is CASSQTGDRETQYF. CDR3 in DNA: TGCGCCAGCAGCCAAACAGGGGACCGGGAGACCCAGTACTTC.

The chain combines TRBV6-1 with TRBJ1-4; the D gene is possibly TRBD1 (6 bases). The CDR3 contains 15 residues. The V gene's germline CDR1 is MNHNS and CDR2 SASEGT. V lost 2 bases and J 2 bases, leaving 9 bases between the germline ends. In nucleotides, the CDR3 is TGTGCCAGCAGTGAAAGCCAGGGGACTAATGAAAAACTGTTTTTT. Translated, it gives CASSESQGTNEKLFF.

The CDR3 protein is CASSYPLAGDNEQFF. CDR3 sequence (DNA): TGTGCCAGCAGTTACCCACTAGCGGGGGACAATGAGCAGTTCTTC. The V call is TRBV6-5, the J call TRBJ2-1; TRBD2 matches 11 bases. Germline V gene data show CDR1 as MNHEY and CDR2 as SVGAGI. V was pared by 2 bases and J by 5 bases, with 2 bases of the junction left unmatched. The CDR3 length is 15 residues.

The rearrangement joins TRBV7-6 to TRBJ2-5; D is possibly TRBD1 (5 bases). Germline CDR1 reads SGHVS; CDR2 reads FNYEAQ. V lost 1 base and J 5 bases, leaving 14 bases between the germline ends. The CDR3 covers 15 residues. DNA of the CDR3: TGTGCCAGCAGCTTAGATGTGGGGCTTGGGGAGACCCAGTACTTC. It yields the protein CASSLDVGLGETQYF.

The rearrangement joins TRBV7-9 to TRBJ2-5, with 10 bases aligning to TRBD2. Germline lookup yields CDR1 SEHNR and CDR2 FQNEAQ (reference sequence). The J segment lost 3 bases and the V segment lost 6 bases, leaving 7 bases of the junction unmatched. The CDR3 is 15 residues long. CDR3 nucleotides: TGTGCCAGCAGTCGAGGGAGCGGGAGGGAAGAGACCCAGTACTTC. Amino acid sequence: CASSRGSGREETQYF.